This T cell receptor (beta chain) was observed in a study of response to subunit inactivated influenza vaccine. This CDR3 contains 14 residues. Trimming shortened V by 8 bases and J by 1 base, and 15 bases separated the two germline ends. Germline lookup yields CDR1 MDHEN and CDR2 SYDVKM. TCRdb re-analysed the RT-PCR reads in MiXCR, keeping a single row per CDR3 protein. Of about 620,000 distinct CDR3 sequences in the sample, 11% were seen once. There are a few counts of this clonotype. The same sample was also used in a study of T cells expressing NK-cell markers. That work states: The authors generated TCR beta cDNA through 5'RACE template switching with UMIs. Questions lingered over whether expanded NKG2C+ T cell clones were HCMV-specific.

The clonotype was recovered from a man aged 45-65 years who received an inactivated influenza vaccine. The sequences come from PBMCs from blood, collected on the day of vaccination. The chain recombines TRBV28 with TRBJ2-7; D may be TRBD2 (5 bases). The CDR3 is CASRVPGISYEQYF. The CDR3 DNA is TGTGCCAGCCGTGTTCCCGGGATATCCTACGAGCAGTACTTC. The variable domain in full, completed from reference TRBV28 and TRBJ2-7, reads DVKVTQSSRYLVKRTGEKVFLECVQDMDHENMFWYRQDPGLGLRLIYFSYDVKMKEKGDIPEGYSVSREKKERFSLILESASTNQTSMYLCASRVPGISYEQYFGPGTRLTVT.